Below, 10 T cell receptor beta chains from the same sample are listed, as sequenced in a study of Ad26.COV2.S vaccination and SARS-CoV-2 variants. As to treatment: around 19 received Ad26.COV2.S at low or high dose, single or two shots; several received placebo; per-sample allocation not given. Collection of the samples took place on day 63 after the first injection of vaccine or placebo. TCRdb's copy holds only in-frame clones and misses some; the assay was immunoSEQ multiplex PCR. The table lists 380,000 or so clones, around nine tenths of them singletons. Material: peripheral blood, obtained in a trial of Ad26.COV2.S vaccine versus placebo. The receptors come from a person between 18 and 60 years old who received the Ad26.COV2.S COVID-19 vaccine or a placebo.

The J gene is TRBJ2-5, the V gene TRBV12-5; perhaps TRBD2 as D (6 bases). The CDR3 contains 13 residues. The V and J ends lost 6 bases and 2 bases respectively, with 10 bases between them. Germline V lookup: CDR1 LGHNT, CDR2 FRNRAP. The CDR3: CASGREVQETQYF. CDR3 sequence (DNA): TGTGCTAGTGGGCGGGAAGTACAAGAGACCCAGTACTTC.

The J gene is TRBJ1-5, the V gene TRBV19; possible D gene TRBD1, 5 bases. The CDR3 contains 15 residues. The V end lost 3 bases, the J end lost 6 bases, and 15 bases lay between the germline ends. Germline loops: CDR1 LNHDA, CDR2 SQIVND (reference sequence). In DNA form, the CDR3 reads TGTGCCAGTAGTATTCATTGGGGGGAGAGTCAGCCCCAGCATTTT. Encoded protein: CASSIHWGESQPQHF.

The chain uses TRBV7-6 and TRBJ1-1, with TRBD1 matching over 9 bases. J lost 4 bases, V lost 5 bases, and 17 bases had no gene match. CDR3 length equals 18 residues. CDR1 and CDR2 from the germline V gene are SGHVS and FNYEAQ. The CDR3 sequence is CASSARATGGLGGTEAFF. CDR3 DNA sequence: TGTGCCAGCAGCGCGCGGGCGACAGGGGGGCTCGGAGGCACTGAAGCTTTCTTT.

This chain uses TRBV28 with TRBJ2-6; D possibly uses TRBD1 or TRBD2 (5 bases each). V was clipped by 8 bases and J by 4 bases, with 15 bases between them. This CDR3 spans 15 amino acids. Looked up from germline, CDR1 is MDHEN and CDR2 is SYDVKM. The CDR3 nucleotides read TGTGCCAGCCTCCCCTTAGGGACCGGGGCCAACGTCCTGACTTTC. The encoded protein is CASLPLGTGANVLTF.

CDR3 loop: CASRPGQASRGYTF. The CDR3 nucleotides are TGTGCCAGCAGACCGGGACAGGCATCACGTGGCTACACCTTC. The chain is built from TRBV6-6 and TRBJ1-2, with 8 bases identical to TRBD1. Germline CDR1 is MNHNY and CDR2 is SVGAGI (reference sequence). V gave up 6 bases and J gave up 7 bases; unmatched junction bases: 10. The CDR3 is 14 residues long.

CDR3 in amino acids: CASRVSRSATQYF. DNA of the CDR3: TGTGCCAGCAGGGTCTCTAGGAGTGCGACCCAGTACTTC. This chain joins TRBV2 and TRBJ2-5, with D unresolved. V shed 6 bases and J shed 7 bases, with 15 bases lying between them. The CDR3 is 13 residues long. CDR1 SNHLY and CDR2 FYNNEI come from the germline V gene. Full variable domain (missing parts from reference TRBV2 and TRBJ2-5): EPEVTQTPSHQVTQMGQEVILRCVPISNHLYFYWYRQILGQKVEFLVSFYNNEISEKSEIFDDQFSVERPDGSNFTLKIRSTKLEDSAMYFCASRVSRSATQYFGPGTRLLVL.

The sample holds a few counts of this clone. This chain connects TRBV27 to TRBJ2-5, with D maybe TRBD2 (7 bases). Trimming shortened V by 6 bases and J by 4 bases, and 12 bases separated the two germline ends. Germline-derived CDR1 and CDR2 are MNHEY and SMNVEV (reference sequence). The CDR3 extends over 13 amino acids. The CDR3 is CASRAGGRETQYF. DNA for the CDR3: TGTGCCAGCAGGGCCGGGGGGCGAGAGACCCAGTACTTC.

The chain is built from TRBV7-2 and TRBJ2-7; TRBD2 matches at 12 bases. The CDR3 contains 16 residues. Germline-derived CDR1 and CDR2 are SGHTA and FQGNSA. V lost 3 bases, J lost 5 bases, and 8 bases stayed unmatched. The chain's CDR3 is CASSFMTSGRVHEQYF. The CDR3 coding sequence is TGTGCCAGCAGCTTCATGACTAGCGGGAGAGTACACGAGCAGTACTTC.

The CDR3 loop is CASSQRGQGPFWDEQYF. The CDR3 DNA reads as TGTGCCAGCAGCCAGCGGGGACAGGGCCCCTTTTGGGACGAGCAGTACTTC. The rearrangement uses TRBV3-1 (or the pseudogene TRBV3-2) and TRBJ2-7; 9 positions match TRBD1. The V gene end was trimmed by 3 bases and the J gene end by 5 bases; junction bases not matched to a gene: 14. The CDR3 consists of 17 residues. Looked up from germline, CDR1 is LGHDT and CDR2 is YNNKEL (reference sequence).

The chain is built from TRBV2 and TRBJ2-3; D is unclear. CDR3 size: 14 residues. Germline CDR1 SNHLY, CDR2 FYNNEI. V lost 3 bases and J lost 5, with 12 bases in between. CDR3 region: CASSDYPGRDTQYF. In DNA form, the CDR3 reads TGTGCCAGCAGTGACTATCCAGGAAGAGATACGCAGTATTTT.